Here is one T cell receptor beta chain with its context. The antigen is not known. TCRdb's copy holds only in-frame clones and misses some; the assay was immunoSEQ multiplex PCR. Counted here are about 2.4 million clones, approximately 94% occurring once; the ten biggest clones make up 0.36%. This sample is drawn from a study of shared clonotypes between healthy human individuals. Study-wide results and caveats: A generally larger estimated richness was seen in naive subsets than in memory subsets.

The investigators split CD4+ cells into a CD45RA+ naive subset and a CD45RA-negative memory subset. CDR3 length: 11 amino acids. V dropped 5 bases and J dropped 7 bases, with 11 bases sitting between them. Germline assignment: CDR1 DFQATT and CDR2 SNEGSKA (reference sequence). This TCR derives from a man younger than 30 in good health. Some clones in this sample may be carry-over from other donors' samples. Sequencing was carried out using naive CD4+ T cells from PBMCs. Subset denoted: CD45RA+ positively selected. The gene calls are TRBV20-1 and TRBJ1-2, with D unresolved. CDR3: CSAPWLGGYTF. The CDR3 DNA reads as TGCAGTGCTCCTTGGCTGGGTGGCTACACCTTC.